The 24 T cell receptor beta chains below all came from one sample that was sequenced in a study of blood T cell repertoires in COVID-19. Generated by immunoSEQ multiplex PCR, the TCRdb table keeps only in-frame clones and is missing some. The repertoire holds about 270,000 clones, with approximately 86% as singletons. The sequencing sample was made of peripheral blood. The receptors derive from a woman in her sixties or seventies who had recovered from COVID-19.

The chain links TRBV5-1 to TRBJ2-1; tentatively, D is TRBD1 (6 bases). The CDR3 contains 14 residues. V gave up 2 bases and J gave up 8 bases, with 14 bases separating them. Looked up from germline, CDR1 is SGHRS and CDR2 is YFSETQ. The CDR3 is CASSFLDRTDEQFF. The CDR3 DNA is TGCGCCAGCAGCTTCCTAGACAGGACCGATGAGCAGTTCTTC.

The V and J genes are TRBV12-5 and TRBJ1-1; TRBD1 agrees at 8 bases. The CDR3 is 14 residues long. With V trimmed by 3 bases and J by 4 bases, 4 bases remained unmatched. Germline CDR1 LGHNT, CDR2 FRNRAP. CDR3 coding DNA: TGTGCTAGTGGTTTTCAGGGGGCGGCCACTGAAGCTTTCTTT. This gives the protein CASGFQGAATEAFF.

The genes are TRBV19 and TRBJ2-5; 8 bases map to TRBD1. The CDR3 contains 15 residues. CDR1 LNHDA and CDR2 SQIVND come from the germline V gene (reference sequence). The V segment lost 1 base and the J segment 4 bases; nucleotides outside the gene matches: 5. CDR3 sequence (DNA): TGTGCCAGTAGTATAGTCCGACAGGGGACAGAGACCCAGTACTTC. Translated, it gives CASSIVRQGTETQYF.

The V and J genes are TRBV19 and TRBJ2-3; D gene uncertain. Trimming left V 4 bases short and J 1 base short, with 12 bases between. Per germline, CDR1 LNHDA and CDR2 SQIVND (reference sequence). CDR3 length: 15 amino acids. The CDR3 sequence is CASSTRQRRTDTQYF. The DNA of the CDR3 is TGTGCCAGTAGTACTCGACAAAGGCGCACAGATACGCAGTATTTT.

The chain carries TRBV7-2 and TRBJ1-5; D not certain. Germline CDR1 SGHTA, CDR2 FQGNSA. This CDR3 region has 17 residues. Between the trimmed V and J ends, which lost 4 bases and 0 bases, there was a span of 16 bases. CDR3 region: CASSSRAGRNSNQPQHF. In DNA form, the CDR3 reads TGTGCCAGCAGCTCCCGGGCGGGGAGAAATAGCAATCAGCCCCAGCATTTT.

The rearrangement joins TRBV5-1 to TRBJ2-3, with 8 bases identical to TRBD2. V was clipped by 0 bases and J by 0 bases; unmatched bases: 9. Germline CDR1 and CDR2: SGHRS and YFSETQ. CDR3 size: 18 residues. The CDR3 sequence is CASSLDGGGRSSTDTQYF. In DNA, the CDR3 is TGCGCCAGCAGCTTGGACGGCGGGGGGCGATCTAGCACAGATACGCAGTATTTT.

This chain uses TRBV12-3 or TRBV12-4 with TRBJ2-7, with D unresolved. This CDR3 region has 13 residues. Trimming cost V 3 bases and J 5 bases, with 11 bases left between them. This CDR3 is CASSLRNLDEQYF. For the CDR3, the DNA is TGTGCCAGCAGTTTGAGAAACTTGGACGAGCAGTACTTC.

Here the CDR3 DNA reads TGTGCCAGCAGTACTCCGGGGAGGGGACTGAGCAATGAGCAGTTCTTC. Its protein product is CASSTPGRGLSNEQFF. This chain uses TRBV28 with TRBJ2-1; 7 bases fit TRBD2. Germline CDR1 and CDR2: MDHEN and SYDVKM. The junction had 13 bases not matched to a gene; V was cut back by 5 bases and J by 6 bases. CDR3 length: 16 residues.

The chain links TRBV29-1 to TRBJ1-2, with 7 bases that match TRBD1. The V segment lost 7 bases and the J segment 7 bases; nucleotides outside the gene matches: 12. Germline V gene sequence: CDR1 SQVTM, CDR2 ANQGSEA. CDR3 length equals 13 residues. The CDR3 DNA reads as TGCAGCGCCCAACGACAGGGAGGAGGTGGCTACACCTTC. This encodes CSAQRQGGGGYTF.

The rearrangement links TRBV29-1 to TRBJ1-1, with D unresolved. This CDR3 comprises 13 residues. CDR1 and CDR2 (germline): SQVTM, ANQGSEA. Deletions cut 8 bases from V and 1 base from J, with 14 bases between. The CDR3 sequence: CSISGIGNTEAFF. The CDR3 DNA follows: TGCAGCATCTCGGGAATTGGGAACACTGAAGCTTTCTTT.

The chain links TRBV15 to TRBJ2-7, with D possibly TRBD1 on 6 matching bases. V was pared by 1 base and J by 2 bases, with 12 bases between. Germline V gene sequence: CDR1 LNHNV, CDR2 YYDKDF (reference sequence). This CDR3 has 15 residues. CDR3 DNA sequence: TGTGCCACCAGCAGAGTCAGGGGCTTCCCCTACGAGCAGTACTTC. Translated: CATSRVRGFPYEQYF.

V gene TRBV29-1 combines with J gene TRBJ1-4, with D uncertain. This CDR3 has 14 amino acids. The V gene lost 6 bases and the J gene lost 8 bases, with 19 bases spanning the gap. CDR1 SQVTM and CDR2 ANQGSEA come from the germline V gene. The CDR3 DNA sequence: TGCAGCGTCCAAGTGGGTGGGTTCGGGGAAAAACTGTTTTTT. It specifies CSVQVGGFGEKLFF. Full variable domain (outside the CDR3, taken from reference TRBV29-1 and TRBJ1-4): SAVISQKPSRDICQRGTSLTIQCQVDSQVTMMFWYRQQPGQSLTLIATANQGSEATYESGFVIDKFPISRPNLTFSTLTVSNMSPEDSSIYLCSVQVGGFGEKLFFGSGTQLSVL.

The V gene is TRBV7-8, the J gene TRBJ1-5; a possible D gene is TRBD1 (6 bases). CDR1 is SGHVS and CDR2 is FQNEAQ in the germline V gene. CDR3 length: 15 amino acids. The V end lost 5 bases, the J end lost 5 bases, and 16 bases lay between the germline ends. The CDR3 reads CASSPATGSYQPQHF. The DNA for the CDR3 is TGTGCCAGCAGCCCAGCGACAGGTAGTTATCAGCCCCAGCATTTT.

CDR3 amino acids: CASSFDRANNYGYTF. The CDR3 bases are TGTGCCAGCAGCTTTGACAGGGCTAATAACTATGGCTACACCTTC. The chain links TRBV5-6 to TRBJ1-2, with 7 bases that match TRBD1. Per germline, CDR1 SGHDT and CDR2 YYEEEE. With V trimmed by 2 bases and J by 1 base, 5 bases remained unmatched. The length of the CDR3 is 15 residues.

This clone was seen just once. The chain recombines TRBV3-1 (or the pseudogene TRBV3-2) with TRBJ1-1; 7 bases are shared with TRBD1. Germline values: CDR1 LGHDT, CDR2 YNNKEL (reference sequence). The CDR3 is 14 residues long. The ends lost 4 bases at V and 4 bases at J; junction bases unmatched: 6. CDR3 residues: CASSRQGVGTEAFF. CDR3 nucleotide sequence: TGTGCCAGCAGCCGCCAGGGGGTCGGCACTGAAGCTTTCTTT.

The chain recombines TRBV3-1 (or the pseudogene TRBV3-2) with TRBJ1-3; D is unclear. The V end was cut by 3 bases, the J end by 9 bases, with 9 bases between. The CDR3 spans 12 residues. Germline V lookup: CDR1 LGHDT, CDR2 YNNKEL (reference sequence). The CDR3 nucleotides read TGTGCCAGCAGCCAGAGAGAAGTCACCATATATTTT. Its translation: CASSQREVTIYF.

This sequence joins TRBV19 and TRBJ2-2; 8 nucleotides match TRBD2. The germline V gene encodes CDR1 LNHDA and CDR2 SQIVND (reference sequence). Germline trimming cut 10 bases from V and 4 bases from J; bases unmatched to any gene: 8. The CDR3 consists of 14 residues. Here the CDR3 DNA reads TGTGCCACGTCCGGGACTAGGGCCACCGGGGAGCTGTTTTTT. Protein: CATSGTRATGELFF.

The chain couples TRBV7-9 to TRBJ2-6, with D perhaps matching TRBD1 (5 bases). Trimming took off 5 bases at V and 2 bases at J, with 10 bases between the two ends. The germline CDR1 and CDR2 sequences are SEHNR and FQNEAQ (reference sequence). The CDR3 is 15 amino acids. Written as DNA, the CDR3 is TGTGCCAGCAGCCCCTCCAGGGCTGGGGCCAACGTCCTGACTTTC. Its protein product is CASSPSRAGANVLTF.

The chain combines TRBV7-9 with TRBJ1-1, with TRBD1 matching 9 bases. V shed 4 bases, J shed 5 bases, and the junction held 5 bases outside the gene matches. In germline, CDR1 is SEHNR, CDR2 FQNEAQ (reference sequence). The CDR3 is 14 amino acids. The CDR3 nucleotides are TGTGCCAGCAGCTCCGACAGGGGGGGAACTGAAGCTTTCTTT. Translation gives CASSSDRGGTEAFF.

This clone was counted a single time. CDR3 coding DNA: TGTGCCAGCAGCGGACTAGCGGGGGTGATATACAATGAGCAGTTCTTC. Translating it yields CASSGLAGVIYNEQFF. The rearrangement links TRBV5-6 to TRBJ2-1; 13 nucleotides align to TRBD2. The CDR3 is 16 residues long. Germline CDR1 SGHDT, CDR2 YYEEEE. Trimming removed 4 bases from V and 4 bases from J; junction bases left unmatched: 5.

This clone was seen ten or more times. This chain uses TRBV5-4 with TRBJ1-3; D gene unclear. V was trimmed by 4 bases and J by 0 bases, leaving 11 bases between them. Germline V gives CDR1 SGHNT, CDR2 YYREEE (reference sequence). There are 15 residues in the CDR3. The CDR3 bases are TGTGCCAGCAGCGCCAGGTTGAGCTCTGGAAACACCATATATTTT. Protein product: CASSARLSSGNTIYF.

This clone was counted once. The chain carries TRBV5-1 and TRBJ1-6; TRBD1 aligns across 12 bases. Germline lookup yields CDR1 SGHRS and CDR2 YFSETQ. The CDR3 spans 13 residues. V shed 4 bases, J shed 14 bases, and the junction held 4 bases outside the gene matches. CDR3 sequence: CASSVGQGATLHF. DNA for the CDR3: TGCGCCAGCAGCGTGGGACAGGGGGCAACCCTCCACTTT.

The V gene is TRBV30, the J gene TRBJ1-3, with 10 positions matching TRBD1. J gave up 0 bases and V 3 bases, and 5 bases lay outside the gene matches. CDR1 is GTSNPN and CDR2 is SVGIG in the germline V gene (reference sequence). This CDR3 contains 16 residues. CDR3 in amino acids: CAWRADRGYSGNTIYF. The CDR3 DNA reads as TGTGCCTGGAGGGCGGACAGGGGGTACTCTGGAAACACCATATATTTT.

The chain couples TRBV7-2 to TRBJ1-3; D gene uncertain. Germline V gives CDR1 SGHTA, CDR2 FQGNSA. V was trimmed by 4 bases and J by 4 bases, leaving 8 bases between them. The CDR3 spans 13 residues. The CDR3 coding sequence is TGTGCCAGCAGCTCGGGAGGGGGAAACACCATATATTTT. Its translation is CASSSGGGNTIYF.